One sample yielded the 20 T cell receptor beta chains listed below, sequenced in a study of OX40 agonist ivuxolimab in advanced cancers. TCRdb keeps only in-frame clones here, not all; method: immunoSEQ multiplex PCR. Of about 18,000 clones in the sample, 65% to 85% were seen once. This material consisted of CD4+ or CD8+ T cells sorted from blood, taken in a trial of the OX40 agonist ivuxolimab. Source of these receptors: an adult with an advanced solid tumor such as melanoma, head and neck, liver or kidney cancer.

This clone was counted a few times. The J gene is TRBJ1-5, the V gene TRBV11-2; D not resolved. Looked up from germline, CDR1 is SGHAT and CDR2 is FQNNGV. There are 15 residues in the CDR3. V lost 0 bases to trimming and J lost 3 bases, with 9 bases between them. DNA for the CDR3: TGTGCCAGCAGCTTAGATCCCGACCTCAATCAGCCCCAGCATTTT. As protein: CASSLDPDLNQPQHF.

V gene TRBV9 combines with J gene TRBJ2-3, with D possibly matching TRBD1 (5 bases). There are 15 residues in the CDR3. Per the germline V gene, CDR1 is SGDLS and CDR2 is YYNGEE. Trimming took 0 bases from V and 3 from J, leaving 11 bases between them. CDR3 bases: TGTGCCAGCAGCGTAGGAAAAGGGGCGACAGATACGCAGTATTTT. Its protein is CASSVGKGATDTQYF.

This chain joins TRBV6-1 and TRBJ1-1; unclear D gene. Germline CDR1 and CDR2: MNHNS and SASEGT. The CDR3 is 15 amino acids. The V gene lost 6 bases and the J gene lost 2 bases, with 16 bases spanning the gap. For the CDR3, the DNA is TGTGCCAGCAGAGGTTCCACCATGGGAAACACTGAAGCTTTCTTT. It yields the protein CASRGSTMGNTEAFF.

In its sample, this clone was seen once. This chain joins TRBV27 and TRBJ1-4; maybe TRBD1 (5 bases). This CDR3 has 13 residues. Per the germline V gene, CDR1 is MNHEY and CDR2 is SMNVEV (reference sequence). Trimming removed 6 bases at V and 6 bases at J, with 11 bases between. The CDR3 region has the DNA TGTGCCAGCAGATCCGGGGGTGATGAAAAACTGTTTTTT. Protein product: CASRSGGDEKLFF.

The genes are TRBV19 and TRBJ1-1; D is undetermined. CDR1 is LNHDA and CDR2 is SQIVND in the germline V gene (reference sequence). The ends were cut back, 1 base at V and 1 base at J, with 4 bases in the middle. CDR3 size: 13 residues. In nucleotides, the CDR3 is TGTGCCAGTAGTATAGGGAGGAACACTGAAGCTTTCTTT. This translates into CASSIGRNTEAFF.

The J gene is TRBJ2-1, the V gene TRBV9; 8 bases line up with TRBD2. CDR1 and CDR2 (germline): SGDLS, YYNGEE. V lost 1 base, J lost 4 bases, and 7 bases stayed unmatched. CDR3 length: 16 residues. CDR3 DNA sequence: TGTGCCAGCAGCGTATTAGACGGGGGGGCTTACAATGAGCAGTTCTTC. It is translated as CASSVLDGGAYNEQFF.

The V and J genes are TRBV27 and TRBJ1-2, with 7 positions matching TRBD1. CDR1 and CDR2 (germline): MNHEY, SMNVEV (reference sequence). V shed 7 bases, J shed 6 bases, and the junction held 11 bases outside the gene matches. The CDR3 totals 14 residues. The CDR3 region has the DNA TGTGCCAGCACTCAGGGGGGCGGTCAGAATGGCTACACCTTC. It encodes CASTQGGGQNGYTF.

The chain recombines TRBV4-1 with TRBJ2-1; D gene uncertain. The CDR3 extends over 11 amino acids. CDR1 and CDR2 (germline): MGHRA, YSYEKL. V shed 4 bases and J shed 3 bases, with 1 base lying between them. This CDR3 is CASSLYNEQFF. CDR3 coding DNA: TGCGCCAGCAGCCTCTACAATGAGCAGTTCTTC.

The genes are TRBV19 and TRBJ1-2; D not resolved. From germline, CDR1 is LNHDA and CDR2 SQIVND (reference sequence). V was pared by 9 bases and J by 1 base, with 12 bases between. This CDR3 comprises 13 residues. CDR3 nucleotides: TGTGCCAGCTCGGAGCAACTTAACTATGGCTACACCTTC. It specifies CASSEQLNYGYTF. Filled out from reference TRBV19 and TRBJ1-2, the complete variable domain reads DGGITQSPKYLFRKEGQNVTLSCEQNLNHDAMYWYRQDPGQGLRLIYYSQIVNDFQKGDIAEGYSVSREKKESFPLTVTSAQKNPTAFYLCASSEQLNYGYTFGSGTRLTVV.

The rearrangement joins TRBV10-3 to TRBJ2-3, with TRBD2 matching 9 bases. The CDR3 runs to 16 residues. Trimming took 3 bases from V and 0 from J; bases not matched to a gene: 4. Germline CDR1 ENHRY, CDR2 SYGVKD. In DNA form, the CDR3 reads TGTGCCATCAGTGATCTAGCGGGGTTGAGCACAGATACGCAGTATTTT. Encoded protein: CAISDLAGLSTDTQYF.

This sequence joins TRBV25-1 and TRBJ2-6; no reliable D call. The V and J ends lost 9 bases and 1 base respectively, with 4 bases between them. The germline V gene encodes CDR1 MGHDK and CDR2 SYGVNS. This CDR3 region has 12 residues. The CDR3 loop is CARTSGANVLTF. The CDR3 DNA reads TGTGCCAGGACGTCTGGGGCCAACGTCCTGACTTTC.

The chain recombines TRBV28 with TRBJ1-4; a possible D gene is TRBD1 (5 bases). Deletions cut 7 bases from V and 7 bases from J, with 19 bases between. The germline CDR1 and CDR2 sequences are MDHEN and SYDVKM. This CDR3 is 15 amino acids long. CDR3 DNA sequence: TGTGCCAGCACGTCTTACGGGACGCCCGGTGAAAAACTGTTTTTT. This sequence encodes CASTSYGTPGEKLFF.

This chain connects TRBV19 to TRBJ1-6; no clear D. V shed 1 base and J shed 10 bases, with 5 bases lying between them. This CDR3 is built from 12 residues. Germline V lookup: CDR1 LNHDA, CDR2 SQIVND (reference sequence). The CDR3 sequence is CASSIGGSPLHF. The CDR3 bases are TGTGCCAGTAGTATAGGTGGCTCACCCCTCCACTTT.

The V call is TRBV7-3, the J call TRBJ1-1, with D possibly matching TRBD1 (6 bases). The germline gives CDR1 SGHTA, CDR2 FQGTGA. The ends were cut back, 2 bases at V and 1 base at J, with 11 bases in the middle. CDR3 size: 15 residues. The CDR3 sequence: CASSLSGASNTEAFF. The CDR3 DNA sequence: TGTGCCAGCAGCTTATCGGGGGCCTCGAACACTGAAGCTTTCTTT.

The chain recombines TRBV9 with TRBJ2-3; D may be TRBD1 or TRBD2 (6 bases each). Trimming shortened V by 1 base and J by 3 bases, and 12 bases separated the two germline ends. CDR1 is SGDLS, CDR2 YYNGEE, per germline. The CDR3 consists of 15 residues. CDR3 DNA sequence: TGTGCCAGCAGCGTAAGGGGGGCTGGGACAGATACGCAGTATTTT. Translation: CASSVRGAGTDTQYF.

V and J are TRBV6-1 and TRBJ2-2; tentatively, D is TRBD2 (5 bases). The germline CDR1 and CDR2 sequences are MNHNS and SASEGT. The ends were cut back, 3 bases at V and 4 bases at J, with 9 bases in the middle. The CDR3 has 14 amino acids. For the CDR3, the DNA is TGTGCCAGCAGTGATGGGGAGCCCACCGGGGAGCTGTTTTTT. Protein product: CASSDGEPTGELFF.

Concerning this clone itself: A junction end diverges from the germline sequence, so it may reflect a read error. V gene TRBV5-4 combines with J gene TRBJ2-7; the D gene is possibly TRBD1 (5 bases). Germline V lookup: CDR1 SGHNT, CDR2 YYREEE (reference sequence). This CDR3 has 13 amino acids. The CDR3 bases are TGCGCCAGCAGCACCGGGCCTCAGGGCGAGCAGTACTTC. Translation gives CASSTGPQGEQYF.

This chain connects TRBV10-3 to TRBJ2-3; D remains unclear. Germline lookup yields CDR1 ENHRY and CDR2 SYGVKD. The CDR3 is 20 residues long. V was clipped by 5 bases and J by 6 bases, with 33 bases between them. The CDR3: CAISPIVPKRPAAGWDTQYF. CDR3 coding DNA: TGTGCCATCAGTCCGATAGTTCCCAAACGACCGGCAGCAGGATGGGATACGCAGTATTTT.

The rearrangement joins TRBV7-6 to TRBJ1-2; 8 bases align to TRBD1. CDR1 is SGHVS, CDR2 FNYEAQ, per germline. The CDR3 loop spans 15 amino acids. The V and J ends lost 1 base and 8 bases, in that order; junction bases with no gene match: 9. This chain's CDR3 is CASSLGLGQGYGYTF. The CDR3 DNA reads as TGTGCCAGCAGCTTAGGCCTTGGACAGGGCTACGGCTACACCTTC.

The rearrangement joins TRBV2 to TRBJ2-3; D might be TRBD1 (6 bases). This CDR3 spans 19 amino acids. V dropped 8 bases and J dropped 0 bases, with 27 bases sitting between them. Germline V gene data show CDR1 as SNHLY and CDR2 as FYNNEI. Here the CDR3 DNA reads TGTGCCAGCCCCAGTGAGGCCCCCTCCACAGGGTCAAGCACAGATACGCAGTATTTT. The encoded protein is CASPSEAPSTGSSTDTQYF.